Listed below are T cell receptor beta chains from one sample, sequenced in a study of T cell repertoires in cytomegalovirus infection. Via MiXCR, TCRdb re-called the reads, giving one row per CDR3 protein. The sample lists fewer than 850,000 distinct CDR3 sequences, 25% to 35% occurring once. What these receptors recognize is not known. The sample in question was cultured CD8+ T cells from PBMCs, obtained from culture after CMV antigen stimulation. The receptors stem from a human donor in good health (CMV status not recorded). Some clones in this sample may be carry-over from other donors' samples. The CDR3 runs from the conserved cysteine through the conserved F or W. The order of the fields is D gene, J gene, V gene, clone size, CDR3 DNA, CDR3 protein. A D gene is named only where the DNA matches it firmly. For some rows the clone size is stated as once, few or many, or as a class when expanded; others skip it.

-,TRBJ2-5,TRBV7-9,few,TGTGCCAGCAGCCCAAAGCCCTCGAGAGAGACCCAGTACTTC,CASSPKPSRETQYF
TRBD2,TRBJ2-3,TRBV24-1,few,TGTGCCACTGCCGGGGGGATCGCAGATACGCAGTATTTT,CATAGGIADTQYF
TRBD1,TRBJ1-2,TRBV12-3/TRBV12-4,-,TGTGCCATCGACAGGGGCTATGGCTACACCTTC,CAIDRGYGYTF
-,TRBJ1-1,TRBV5-1,-,TGCGCCAGCCGAAACGGCAACAGTGAAGCTTTCTTT,CASRNGNSEAFF
TRBD2,TRBJ2-2,TRBV11-1,few,TGTGCCAGCAGCTTACGGCGGGGGAGTTCAACCGGGGAGCTGTTTTTT,CASSLRRGSSTGELFF
-,TRBJ2-2,TRBV4-3,-,TGCGCCAGCAGCCAAGATCAGGGGGGGCATACCGGGGAGCTGTTTTTT,CASSQDQGGHTGELFF
-,TRBJ2-3,TRBV27,-,TGTGCCAGCAGTTTAGGTTCTTCAGATACGCAGTATTTT,CASSLGSSDTQYF
TRBD1,TRBJ2-1,TRBV7-4,many,TGTGCCAGCAGCCTAGGGGGGACAGGTCGGAATGAGCAGTTCTTC,CASSLGGTGRNEQFF
-,TRBJ1-3,TRBV7-4,-,TGTGCCAGCAGCGGGCCACCTGGAAACACCATATATTTT,CASSGPPGNTIYF
TRBD1,TRBJ1-2,TRBV27,few,TGTGCCAGCAGCCGGGACAGTTTCTATGGCTACACCTTC,CASSRDSFYGYTF
-,TRBJ2-5,TRBV20-1,-,TGCAGTGCTAACTCTCAAGGGGGAGAGACCCAGTACTTC,CSANSQGGETQYF
TRBD1,TRBJ1-2,TRBV20-1,-,TGCGGTGCTAGAGGGACAGGGAAGGATGGCTACACCTTC,CGARGTGKDGYTF
-,TRBJ2-3,TRBV6-8,once,TGTGCCAGCAGACCTGAGGGTCTAGCTAGCACAGATACGCAGTATTTT,CASRPEGLASTDTQYF
-,TRBJ1-1,TRBV7-2,many,TGTGCCAGCGGCGGACGAACTGCTGAAGCTTTCTTT,CASGGRTAEAFF
TRBD1,TRBJ1-5,TRBV10-3,few,TGTGCCACCAGGGACAGTTCAAATCAGCCCCAGCATTTT,CATRDSSNQPQHF
TRBD1,TRBJ1-5,TRBV20-1,-,TGCAGTGCTAGAGCCCCCGGACAGGGCAGAAATCAGCCCCAGCATTTT,CSARAPGQGRNQPQHF
TRBD1,TRBJ2-7,TRBV12-3/TRBV12-4,few,TGTGCCAGCAGTTTAGCGGGGACAGGCCGGTACGAGCAGTACTTC,CASSLAGTGRYEQYF
-,TRBJ2-3,TRBV9,few,TGTGCCAGCAGCCTAGCACTAAGGCGGGATACGCAGTATTTT,CASSLALRRDTQYF
-,TRBJ1-4,TRBV9,-,TGTGCCAGCAGCGTAGAAATAGAGGCGGGAGCCTTCAATGAAAAACTGTTTTTT,CASSVEIEAGAFNEKLFF
-,TRBJ1-2,TRBV20-1,-,TGCAGTGCTCCGTATGAGCCAGGAGGGACGAGGGGCTACACCTTC,CSAPYEPGGTRGYTF
-,TRBJ1-2,TRBV12-3/TRBV12-4,few,TGTGCCAGCAGCCCCCGCAGGCGAACGGACTATGGCTACACCTTC,CASSPRRRTDYGYTF
TRBD2,TRBJ2-4,TRBV5-6,once,TGTGCCAGCAGCTTGGGTCTAGCGGGGGGGCCAGCCAAAAACATTCAGTACTTC,CASSLGLAGGPAKNIQYF
-,TRBJ1-2,TRBV6-2/TRBV6-3,-,TGTGCCAGCAGTTATATCCCCGGGGGAAATGGCTATGGCTACACCTTC,CASSYIPGGNGYGYTF
-,TRBJ2-2,TRBV25-1,-,TGTGCCAGCAGGCCCCCGAGTTCCGGGGAGCTGTTTTTT,CASRPPSSGELFF
-,TRBJ1-1,TRBV6-5,many,TGTGCCAGCAGTTACGGACCACCCGGGGGGCGAGGGAAGAACACTGAAGCTTTCTTT,CASSYGPPGGRGKNTEAFF
-,TRBJ2-5,TRBV7-2,many,TGTGCCAGCAGCCACCCCTTGGGTTGGGGACTTCAAGAGACCCAGTACTTC,CASSHPLGWGLQETQYF
TRBD2,TRBJ2-5,TRBV6-2/TRBV6-3,many,TGTGCCAGCAGTTTATCTTCGGGGGGTGCTCGGGAGACCCAGTACTTC,CASSLSSGGARETQYF
TRBD2,TRBJ2-1,TRBV13,-,TGTGCCAGCAGCCCCTCGGGGGCGGGGGGGCCGAATGAGCAGTTCTTC,CASSPSGAGGPNEQFF
-,TRBJ1-6,TRBV7-2,-,TGTGCCAGCAGCCGATCTCGGGGCACCACTAATTCACCCCTCCACTTT,CASSRSRGTTNSPLHF
-,TRBJ1-1,TRBV10-3,many,TGTGCCATCAGTGAGTCAACTGAAGCTTTCTTT,CAISESTEAFF
-,TRBJ1-2,TRBV4-1,few,TGCGCCAGCAGCCAAGACCGGGATTGCACCTTC,CASSQDRDCTF
-,TRBJ1-6,TRBV12-3/TRBV12-4,-,TGTGCCAGCAGTTTTCGGCAGCGCTATAATTCACCCCTCCACTTT,CASSFRQRYNSPLHF
TRBD1,TRBJ2-3,TRBV7-3,-,TGTGCCAGCAGCTTAGAGGGACAGGGGAATACAGATACGCAGTATTTT,CASSLEGQGNTDTQYF
TRBD1,TRBJ1-2,TRBV28,few,TGTGCCAGCAGTTTAGGGTATTCGTACCGGGACAGCTATGGCTACACCTTC,CASSLGYSYRDSYGYTF
-,TRBJ1-4,TRBV5-4,-,TGTGCCAGCAGCTCGGGGGGTTTCGCTGAAAAACTGTTTTTT,CASSSGGFAEKLFF
-,TRBJ2-7,TRBV27,few,TGTGCCAGCAGTCCCGGACTGGGATTCTCCTACGAGCAGTACTTC,CASSPGLGFSYEQYF
TRBD1,TRBJ2-1,TRBV7-9,once,TGTGCCAGCAGCCGAGGGGGACAGGGGTATAATGAGCAGTTCTTC,CASSRGGQGYNEQFF
TRBD2,TRBJ2-2,TRBV29-1,-,TGCAGCGTTGTCCCTAGCGGGGGGAACACCGGGGAGCTGTTTTTT,CSVVPSGGNTGELFF
-,TRBJ2-1,TRBV6-2/TRBV6-3,many,TGTGCCAGCAGTTACTCCCAGCGGCGAACCTACAATGAGCAGTTCTTC,CASSYSQRRTYNEQFF
TRBD1,TRBJ2-6,TRBV7-2,many,TGTGCCAGCAGCTTACAGTCGACAGGGGGCTCTGGGGCCAACGTCCTGACTTTC,CASSLQSTGGSGANVLTF
TRBD1,TRBJ1-2,TRBV19,once,TGTGCCAGTTTGGGCAGGGGGTTTGGCTACACCTTC,CASLGRGFGYTF